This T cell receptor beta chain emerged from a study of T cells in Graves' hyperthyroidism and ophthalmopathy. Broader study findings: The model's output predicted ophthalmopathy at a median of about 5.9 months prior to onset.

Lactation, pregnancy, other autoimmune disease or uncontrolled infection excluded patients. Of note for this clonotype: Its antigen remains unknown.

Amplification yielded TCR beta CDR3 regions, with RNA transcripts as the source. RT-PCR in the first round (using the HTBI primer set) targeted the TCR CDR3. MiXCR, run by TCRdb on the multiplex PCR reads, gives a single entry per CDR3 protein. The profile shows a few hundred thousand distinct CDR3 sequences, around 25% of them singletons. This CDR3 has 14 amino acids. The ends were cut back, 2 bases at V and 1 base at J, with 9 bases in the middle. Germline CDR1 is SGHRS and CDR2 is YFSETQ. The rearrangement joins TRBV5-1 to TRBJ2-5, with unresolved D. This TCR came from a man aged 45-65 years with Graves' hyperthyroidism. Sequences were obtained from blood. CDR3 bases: TGCGCCAGCAGCTTCAACCATGCCCAAGAGACCCAGTACTTC. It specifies CASSFNHAQETQYF.